These T cell receptor beta chains were read from a single sample in a study of shared clonotypes between healthy human individuals. Method: immunoSEQ multiplex PCR; TCRdb's copy keeps in-frame clones and lacks some. Among over 2,000,000 clones, 93% were seen once, and the ten largest hold approximately 1.6%. Sequenced input: naive CD8+ T cells from PBMCs. Receptor source: a man between 18 and 35 years old in good health. Some clones in this sample may be carry-over from other donors' samples. The CDR3 runs from the conserved cysteine through the conserved F or W. D genes are given only for firm matches. Only part of the rows carry a size: once, few, many, or a class if the clone is expanded.

v_gene: TRBV14; j_gene: TRBJ2-2; abundance: -; d_gene: TRBD2; CDR3aa: CASSQGLAPGELFF; CDR3nt: TGTGCCAGCAGCCAAGGACTAGCTCCCGGGGAGCTGTTTTTT
v_gene: TRBV7-3; j_gene: TRBJ2-7; abundance: -; d_gene: TRBD2; CDR3aa: CASSLMGGSRNEQYF; CDR3nt: TGTGCCAGCAGCTTAATGGGAGGGTCCAGGAACGAGCAGTACTTC
v_gene: TRBV10-3; j_gene: TRBJ2-7; abundance: -; d_gene: -; CDR3aa: CAIKDGLYAYEQYF; CDR3nt: TGTGCCATCAAAGACGGACTATACGCCTACGAGCAGTACTTC
v_gene: TRBV2; j_gene: TRBJ1-1; abundance: -; d_gene: -; CDR3aa: CASSERGTPGSEAFF; CDR3nt: TGTGCCAGCAGTGAAAGGGGGACACCAGGATCTGAAGCTTTCTTT
v_gene: TRBV29-1; j_gene: TRBJ2-2; abundance: -; d_gene: TRBD1; CDR3aa: CSVLGQGGELFF; CDR3nt: TGCAGCGTCCTCGGACAGGGGGGGGAGCTGTTTTTT
v_gene: TRBV6-5; j_gene: TRBJ2-1; abundance: -; d_gene: -; CDR3aa: CASRLSGLRNEQFF; CDR3nt: TGTGCCAGCCGCTTATCGGGGTTGCGCAATGAGCAGTTCTTC
v_gene: TRBV4-1; j_gene: TRBJ1-2; abundance: -; d_gene: TRBD1; CDR3aa: CASSQIPGQTNYGYTF; CDR3nt: TGCGCCAGCAGCCAGATCCCGGGACAGACCAACTATGGCTACACCTTC
v_gene: TRBV6-5; j_gene: TRBJ2-7; abundance: -; d_gene: TRBD1; CDR3aa: CASSYPRTGGYEQYF; CDR3nt: TGTGCCAGCAGTTATCCAAGGACAGGGGGTTACGAGCAGTACTTC
v_gene: TRBV27; j_gene: TRBJ1-1; abundance: -; d_gene: -; CDR3aa: CASSPVGPNTEAFF; CDR3nt: TGTGCCAGCAGTCCCGTTGGACCAAACACTGAAGCTTTCTTT
v_gene: TRBV27; j_gene: TRBJ2-7; abundance: -; d_gene: -; CDR3aa: CASSLWPGAGYEQYF; CDR3nt: TGTGCCAGCAGTTTATGGCCGGGAGCTGGGTACGAGCAGTACTTC
v_gene: TRBV7-8; j_gene: TRBJ2-3; abundance: -; d_gene: -; CDR3aa: CASTWAFSLDTQYF; CDR3nt: TGTGCCAGCACCTGGGCCTTTTCCTTAGATACGCAGTATTTT
v_gene: TRBV28; j_gene: TRBJ2-7; abundance: once; d_gene: -; CDR3aa: CASSLFRDIIYEQYF; CDR3nt: TGTGCCAGCAGTTTATTCCGGGACATCATTTACGAGCAGTACTTC
v_gene: TRBV29-1; j_gene: TRBJ2-7; abundance: -; d_gene: -; CDR3aa: CSVEFRDEQYF; CDR3nt: TGCAGCGTTGAATTCCGGGACGAGCAGTACTTC
v_gene: TRBV28; j_gene: TRBJ2-5; abundance: -; d_gene: TRBD2; CDR3aa: CASSLIGVAGGPETQYF; CDR3nt: TGTGCCAGCAGTTTAATCGGGGTAGCGGGAGGGCCGGAGACCCAGTACTTC
v_gene: TRBV9; j_gene: TRBJ1-1; abundance: -; d_gene: -; CDR3aa: CASSVDSGLGTEAFF; CDR3nt: TGTGCCAGCAGCGTGGATTCGGGCTTGGGCACTGAAGCTTTCTTT
v_gene: TRBV28; j_gene: TRBJ2-7; abundance: once; d_gene: -; CDR3aa: CASSFDYEQYF; CDR3nt: TGTGCCAGCAGTTTTGACTACGAGCAGTACTTC
v_gene: TRBV27; j_gene: TRBJ2-7; abundance: -; d_gene: -; CDR3aa: CATSVGPGYEQYF; CDR3nt: TGTGCCACCTCAGTGGGACCAGGCTACGAGCAGTACTTC
v_gene: TRBV27; j_gene: TRBJ1-1; abundance: once; d_gene: -; CDR3aa: CASSLSQGLTEAFF; CDR3nt: TGTGCCAGCAGTTTATCCCAGGGCTTGACTGAAGCTTTCTTT
v_gene: TRBV6-5; j_gene: TRBJ1-1; abundance: -; d_gene: -; CDR3aa: CASRRGRGGTEAFF; CDR3nt: TGTGCCAGCAGACGGGGGAGGGGGGGCACTGAAGCTTTCTTT
v_gene: TRBV6-7; j_gene: TRBJ2-3; abundance: -; d_gene: TRBD2; CDR3aa: CAEHLQREGHPPPGDTQYF; CDR3nt: TGTGCCGAGCATCTACAGCGGGAGGGCCACCCCCCCCCAGGAGATACGCAGTATTTT
v_gene: TRBV28; j_gene: TRBJ2-1; abundance: -; d_gene: TRBD2; CDR3aa: CASSYMKVASGRVSYNEQFF; CDR3nt: TGTGCCAGCAGTTATATGAAGGTTGCTAGCGGGAGGGTGTCCTACAATGAGCAGTTCTTC
v_gene: TRBV15; j_gene: TRBJ2-4; abundance: -; d_gene: -; CDR3aa: CATEDPDLAKNIQYF; CDR3nt: TGTGCCACCGAGGATCCGGACTTAGCCAAAAACATTCAGTACTTC
v_gene: TRBV27; j_gene: TRBJ2-7; abundance: -; d_gene: TRBD1; CDR3aa: CASKRDSGIPYEQYF; CDR3nt: TGTGCCAGCAAAAGGGACAGCGGTATACCCTACGAGCAGTACTTC
v_gene: TRBV5-1; j_gene: TRBJ1-2; abundance: -; d_gene: -; CDR3aa: CASSLNRIYGYTF; CDR3nt: TGCGCCAGCAGCTTGAACAGAATCTATGGCTACACCTTC
v_gene: TRBV25-1; j_gene: TRBJ2-2; abundance: -; d_gene: -; CDR3aa: CASSEFGTPNTGELFF; CDR3nt: TGTGCCAGCAGTGAATTTGGGACACCGAACACCGGGGAGCTGTTTTTT
v_gene: TRBV27; j_gene: TRBJ2-7; abundance: -; d_gene: -; CDR3aa: CASSFSTGVVGEQYF; CDR3nt: TGTGCCAGCAGTTTCTCCACCGGGGTGGTGGGAGAGCAGTACTTC
v_gene: TRBV19; j_gene: TRBJ2-7; abundance: -; d_gene: -; CDR3aa: CASRAGPGEQYF; CDR3nt: TGTGCCAGTAGAGCAGGCCCGGGCGAGCAGTACTTC
v_gene: TRBV5-6; j_gene: TRBJ2-1; abundance: -; d_gene: -; CDR3aa: CASSSLLAPHEQFF; CDR3nt: TGTGCCAGCAGCTCCCTACTAGCTCCCCATGAGCAGTTCTTC
v_gene: TRBV7-9; j_gene: TRBJ2-5; abundance: -; d_gene: TRBD2; CDR3aa: CASSPDVGLVYF; CDR3nt: TGTGCCAGCAGCCCCGACGTCGGACTAGTGTACTTC
v_gene: TRBV27; j_gene: TRBJ2-7; abundance: -; d_gene: -; CDR3aa: CASSSIGTPYEQYF; CDR3nt: TGTGCCAGCAGTTCTATAGGGACACCCTACGAGCAGTACTTC
v_gene: TRBV5-6; j_gene: TRBJ2-3; abundance: -; d_gene: TRBD2; CDR3aa: CASSQGLATDTQYF; CDR3nt: TGTGCCAGCAGCCAGGGACTAGCCACAGATACGCAGTATTTT
v_gene: TRBV28; j_gene: TRBJ2-7; abundance: -; d_gene: -; CDR3aa: CASSLRDRSYEQYF; CDR3nt: TGTGCCAGCAGTCTAAGGGACCGCTCCTACGAGCAGTACTTC
v_gene: TRBV28; j_gene: TRBJ2-7; abundance: -; d_gene: -; CDR3aa: CASSLMRDRREQYF; CDR3nt: TGTGCCAGCAGTTTAATGCGGGACCGCCGCGAGCAGTACTTC